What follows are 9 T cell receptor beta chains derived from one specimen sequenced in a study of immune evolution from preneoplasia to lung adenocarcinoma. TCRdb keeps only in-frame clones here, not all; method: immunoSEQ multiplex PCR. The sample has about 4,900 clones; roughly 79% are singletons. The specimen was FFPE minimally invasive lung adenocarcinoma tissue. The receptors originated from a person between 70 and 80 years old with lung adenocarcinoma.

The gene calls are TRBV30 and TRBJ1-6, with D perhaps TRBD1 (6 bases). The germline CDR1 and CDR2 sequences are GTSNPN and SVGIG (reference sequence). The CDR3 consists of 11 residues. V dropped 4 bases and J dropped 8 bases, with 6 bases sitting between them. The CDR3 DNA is TGTGCCTGGAACAGGGATTCACCCCTCCACTTT. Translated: CAWNRDSPLHF.

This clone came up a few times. The CDR3 nucleotides are TGTGCCAGCAGCCAGGCACGGGACCCACAATACGAGCAGTACTTC. This gives the protein CASSQARDPQYEQYF. This chain connects TRBV14 to TRBJ2-7; D is possibly TRBD1 or TRBD2 (5 bases each). V was trimmed by 3 bases and J by 4 bases, leaving 16 bases between them. The germline CDR1 and CDR2 sequences are SGHDN and FVKESK. There are 15 residues in the CDR3.

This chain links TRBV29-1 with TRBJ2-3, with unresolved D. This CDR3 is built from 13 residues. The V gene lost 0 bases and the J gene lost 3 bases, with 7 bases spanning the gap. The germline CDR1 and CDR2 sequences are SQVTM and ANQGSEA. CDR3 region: CSVEDVGTDTQYF. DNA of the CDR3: TGCAGCGTTGAAGACGTAGGGACAGATACGCAGTATTTT.

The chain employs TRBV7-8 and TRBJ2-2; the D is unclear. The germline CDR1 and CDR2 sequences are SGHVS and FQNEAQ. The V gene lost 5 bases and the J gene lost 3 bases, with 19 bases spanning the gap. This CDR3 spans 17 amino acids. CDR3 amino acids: CASSPSTGVMYTGELFF. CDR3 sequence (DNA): TGTGCCAGCAGCCCATCGACTGGGGTTATGTACACCGGGGAGCTGTTTTTT.

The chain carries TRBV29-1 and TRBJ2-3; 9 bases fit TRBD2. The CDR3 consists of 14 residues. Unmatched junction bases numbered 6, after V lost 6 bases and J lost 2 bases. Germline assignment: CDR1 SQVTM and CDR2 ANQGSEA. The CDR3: CSVETSGYTDTQYF. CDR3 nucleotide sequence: TGCAGCGTCGAGACTAGCGGATACACAGATACGCAGTATTTT.

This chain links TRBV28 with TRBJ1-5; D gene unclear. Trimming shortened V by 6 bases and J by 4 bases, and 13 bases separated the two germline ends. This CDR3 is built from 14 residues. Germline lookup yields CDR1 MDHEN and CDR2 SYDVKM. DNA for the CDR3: TGTGCCAGCAGAACACTCCGGCTAAATCAGCCCCAGCATTTT. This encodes CASRTLRLNQPQHF.

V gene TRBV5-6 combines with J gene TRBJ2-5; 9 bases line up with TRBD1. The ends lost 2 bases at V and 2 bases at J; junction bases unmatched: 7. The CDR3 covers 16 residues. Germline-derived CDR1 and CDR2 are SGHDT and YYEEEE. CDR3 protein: CASSFYPGQGQETQYF. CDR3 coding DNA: TGTGCCAGCAGCTTCTACCCGGGACAGGGACAAGAGACCCAGTACTTC. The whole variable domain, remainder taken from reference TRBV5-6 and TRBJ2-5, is DAGVTQSPTHLIKTRGQQVTLRCSPKSGHDTVSWYQQALGQGPQFIFQYYEEEERQRGNFPDRFSGHQFPNYSSELNVNALLLGDSALYLCASSFYPGQGQETQYFGPGTRLLVL.

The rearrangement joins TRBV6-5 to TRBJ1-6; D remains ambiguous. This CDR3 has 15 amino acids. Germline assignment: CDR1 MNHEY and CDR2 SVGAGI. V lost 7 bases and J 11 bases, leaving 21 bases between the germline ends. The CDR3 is CASKRESGWPPPLHF. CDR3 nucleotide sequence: TGTGCCAGCAAGAGAGAGAGTGGGTGGCCGCCACCCCTCCACTTT.

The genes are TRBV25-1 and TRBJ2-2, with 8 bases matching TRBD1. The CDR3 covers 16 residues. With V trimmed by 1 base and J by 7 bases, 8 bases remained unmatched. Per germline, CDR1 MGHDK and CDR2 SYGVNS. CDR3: CASSELGQGQNGELFF. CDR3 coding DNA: TGTGCCAGCAGTGAATTAGGACAGGGTCAAAACGGGGAGCTGTTTTTT.